This T cell receptor beta chain derives from a study of T cell repertoires in cytomegalovirus infection. Findings and caveats of the study: Totalled public TCR beta family frequency picked out people who carried CMV plus the relevant HLA.

Comments on this clonotype: No antigen is known for it.

TCRdb ran MiXCR on the reads and lists one entry per CDR3 protein. The table lists under 800,000 distinct CDR3 sequences, roughly a quarter of them singletons. Trimming removed 0 bases from V and 1 base from J, with 9 bases in between. The CDR3 is made up of 14 amino acids. Germline values: CDR1 SQVTM, CDR2 ANQGSEA. The source material was CD8+ T cells from PBMCs. This clonotype was sampled from a human donor in good health (CMV status not recorded). Some clones in this sample may be carry-over from other donors' samples. This sequence joins TRBV29-1 and TRBJ1-1; the D is unclear. This chain's CDR3 is CSVEEQYQNTEAFF. The CDR3 nucleotides are TGCAGCGTTGAAGAGCAGTACCAGAACACTGAAGCTTTCTTT.